This TCR beta chain was sequenced for a study of PD-1 blockade in classical Hodgkin lymphoma. The CDR3 has 14 residues. Between the trimmed V and J ends, which lost 2 bases and 4 bases, there was a span of 9 bases. Germline values: CDR1 KGHSH, CDR2 LQKENI. The repertoire was sequenced with immunoSEQ multiplex PCR; TCRdb's copy has only in-frame clones and lacks some. The sample holds about 150,000 clones; under 85% are singletons and the top ten take roughly 8.4%. With no exception, relapse followed autologous stem cell transplantation in all patients, and brentuximab vedotin exposure varied. The material sequenced was peripheral blood mononuclear cells (PBMCs), taken before the second cycle of nivolumab. V and J are TRBV18 and TRBJ1-3; D ambiguous. The TCR originated in a human donor with classical Hodgkin lymphoma. The CDR3 sequence: CASSPGGYGNTIYF. DNA for the CDR3: TGTGCCAGCTCACCAGGAGGGTACGGAAACACCATATATTTT.